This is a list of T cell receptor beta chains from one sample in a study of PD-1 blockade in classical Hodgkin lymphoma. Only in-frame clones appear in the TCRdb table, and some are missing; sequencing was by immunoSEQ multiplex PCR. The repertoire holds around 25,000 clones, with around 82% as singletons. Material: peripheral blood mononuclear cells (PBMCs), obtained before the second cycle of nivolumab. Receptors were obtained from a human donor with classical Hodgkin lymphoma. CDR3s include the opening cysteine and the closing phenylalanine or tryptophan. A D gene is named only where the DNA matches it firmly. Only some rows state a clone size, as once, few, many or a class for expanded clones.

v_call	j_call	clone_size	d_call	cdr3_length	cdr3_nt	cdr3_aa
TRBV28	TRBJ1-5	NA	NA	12	TGTGCCACCTTACAAATTAATCAGCCCCAGCATTTT	CATLQINQPQHF
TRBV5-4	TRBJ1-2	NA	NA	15	TGTGCCAGCAGCTTGGGACAGCCTGTTTACTATGGCTACACCTTC	CASSLGQPVYYGYTF
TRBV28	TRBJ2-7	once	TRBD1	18	TGTGCCAGCAGTCCAGGATGGACAGGGGGCACCAGCTCCTACGAGCAGTACTTC	CASSPGWTGGTSSYEQYF
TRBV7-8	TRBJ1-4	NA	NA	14	TGTGCCAGCAGCCTTAAGCGGGTGGACGGAAAACTGTTTTTT	CASSLKRVDGKLFF
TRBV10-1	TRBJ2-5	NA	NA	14	TGCGCCAGCACCCTAGGACAGCGCCAAGAGACCCAGTACTTC	CASTLGQRQETQYF
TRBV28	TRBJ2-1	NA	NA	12	TGTGCCAGCAGTTTAGTAAGGACATTACAGTTCTTC	CASSLVRTLQFF
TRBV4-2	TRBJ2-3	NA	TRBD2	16	TGTGCCAGCAGCCAAGACTTAGCGGGGGGCGCGGATACGCAGTATTTT	CASSQDLAGGADTQYF
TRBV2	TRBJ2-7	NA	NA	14	TGTGCCAGCAGTGACGGGCTGGGCGTCTACGAGCAGTACTTC	CASSDGLGVYEQYF
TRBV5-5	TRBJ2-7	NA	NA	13	TGTGCCAGCAGCTTGTGGCCGACCTACGAGCAGTACTTC	CASSLWPTYEQYF
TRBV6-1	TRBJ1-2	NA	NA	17	TGTGCCAGCAGTGAAGGCCTGGGGGGAGGGGGGTCCTATGGCTACACCTTC	CASSEGLGGGGSYGYTF
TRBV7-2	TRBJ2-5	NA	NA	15	TGTGCCAGCAGCCGCCGCGCAGGGAGATTGGAGACCCAGTACTTC	CASSRRAGRLETQYF
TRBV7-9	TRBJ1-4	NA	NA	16	TGTGCCAGCAGCGACCTCTTAAGGGGAGCTAATGAAAAACTGTTTTTT	CASSDLLRGANEKLFF
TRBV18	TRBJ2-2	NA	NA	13	TGTGCCAGCTCACCACTACAGGGATGGGAGCTGTTTTTT	CASSPLQGWELFF
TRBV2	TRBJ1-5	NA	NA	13	TGTGCCAGCAGTGAAAGAAGCAATCAGCCCCAGCATTTT	CASSERSNQPQHF
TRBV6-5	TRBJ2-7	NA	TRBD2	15	TGTGCCAGCAGTTACGGGACTAGCGATCCCTACGAGCAGTACTTC	CASSYGTSDPYEQYF
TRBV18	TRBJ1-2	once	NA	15	TGTGCCAGCTCGCCCAGAGTTGTCGAAGGGTTTGGCTACACCTTC	CASSPRVVEGFGYTF
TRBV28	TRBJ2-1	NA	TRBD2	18	TGTGCCAGCAGTTTCCCCCACCTAAGCGGGAAGTCCTACAATGAGCAGTTCTTC	CASSFPHLSGKSYNEQFF
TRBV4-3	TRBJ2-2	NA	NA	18	TGCGCCAGCAGCCAAGATCTACGGGCTAGAAAGATCGGCGGGGAGCTGTTTTTT	CASSQDLRARKIGGELFF
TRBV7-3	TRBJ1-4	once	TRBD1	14	TGTGCCAGCAGTCAGGGGGGGACTAATGAAAAACTGTTTTTT	CASSQGGTNEKLFF
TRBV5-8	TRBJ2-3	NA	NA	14	TGTGCCAGCAGGCTACAGGGCTCCCCAGATACGCAGTATTTT	CASRLQGSPDTQYF
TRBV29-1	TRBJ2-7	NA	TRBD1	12	TGCAGCGGCGGACAGGGGGCCTACGAGCAGTACTTC	CSGGQGAYEQYF
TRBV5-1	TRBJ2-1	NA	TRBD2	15	TGCGCCAGCAGCCCGAGCGGGGGGGCCTACAATGAGCAGTTCTTC	CASSPSGGAYNEQFF
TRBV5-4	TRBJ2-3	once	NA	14	TGTGCCAGCAGCTCAACAGGGAAGACAGATACGCAGTATTTT	CASSSTGKTDTQYF
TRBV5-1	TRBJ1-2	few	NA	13	TGCGCCAGCAGCTTGGAGGGGACTCGGGGCTACACCTTC	CASSLEGTRGYTF
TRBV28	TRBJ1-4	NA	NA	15	TGTGCCAGCAGTTTCCGGGCAGGATTCCTTGAAAAACTGTTTTTT	CASSFRAGFLEKLFF
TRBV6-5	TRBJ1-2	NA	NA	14	TGTGCCAGCAGTTTTGGGGGAGGGGTGACTGGCTACACCTTC	CASSFGGGVTGYTF
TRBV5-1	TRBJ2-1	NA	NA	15	TGCGCCAGCAGCGGGGGGACCAGGGCCTACAATGAGCAGTTCTTC	CASSGGTRAYNEQFF
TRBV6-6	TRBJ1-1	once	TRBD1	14	TGTGCCAGCAGTTGGACAGGATCGAACACTGAAGCTTTCTTT	CASSWTGSNTEAFF
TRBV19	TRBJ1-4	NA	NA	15	TGTGCCAGTAGTTCCCAGGCCAGGGGCTTTGAAAAACTGTTTTTT	CASSSQARGFEKLFF
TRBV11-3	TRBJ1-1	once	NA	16	TGTGCCAGCAGCTTTGGGGGGATCGGGATGAACACTGAAGCTTTCTTT	CASSFGGIGMNTEAFF
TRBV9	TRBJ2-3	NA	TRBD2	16	TGTGCCAGCAGCGTCGGGGGGAGTAGGGGCACAGATACGCAGTATTTT	CASSVGGSRGTDTQYF
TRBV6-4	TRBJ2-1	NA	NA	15	TGTGCCAGCAGTGTTACAGAGAGCTCCTACAATGAGCAGTTCTTC	CASSVTESSYNEQFF
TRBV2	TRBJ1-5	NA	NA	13	TGTGCCAGCAACAGAGACGGCCCCCAGCCCCAGCATTTT	CASNRDGPQPQHF
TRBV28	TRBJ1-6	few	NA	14	TGTGCCAGCAGTTTATGGGGACAAAATTCACCCCTCCACTTT	CASSLWGQNSPLHF
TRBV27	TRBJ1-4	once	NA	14	TGTGCCAGCAGTTTATTGGCCAGCCGTGAAAAACTGTTTTTT	CASSLLASREKLFF
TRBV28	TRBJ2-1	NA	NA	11	TGTGCCAGCAGTTTAAGCTATGAGCAGTTCTTC	CASSLSYEQFF
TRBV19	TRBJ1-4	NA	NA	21	TGTGCCAGTAGTATAGCGGTATCTATAGACAGGTGGGGGTGGCCTAATGAAAAACTGTTTTTT	CASSIAVSIDRWGWPNEKLFF
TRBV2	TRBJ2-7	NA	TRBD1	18	TGTGCCAGCAGTGCCCCCCGGGACAGCCCCAACTCGCGAGGCGAGCAGTACTTC	CASSAPRDSPNSRGEQYF
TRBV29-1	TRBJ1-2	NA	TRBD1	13	TGCAGCGCTCGGACAGGTGTGTCTTCACACTACACCTTC	CSARTGVSSHYTF